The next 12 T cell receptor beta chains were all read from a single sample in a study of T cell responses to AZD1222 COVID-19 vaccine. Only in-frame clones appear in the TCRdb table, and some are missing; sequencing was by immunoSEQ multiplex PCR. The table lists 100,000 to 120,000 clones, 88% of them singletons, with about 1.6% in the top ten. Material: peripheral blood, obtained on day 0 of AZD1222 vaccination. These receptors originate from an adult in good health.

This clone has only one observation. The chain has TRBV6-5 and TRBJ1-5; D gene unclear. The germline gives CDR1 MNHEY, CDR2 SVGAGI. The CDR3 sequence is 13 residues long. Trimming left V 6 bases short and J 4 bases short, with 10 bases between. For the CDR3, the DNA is TGTGCCAGCAGCCCCGGCCTAAATCAGCCCCAGCATTTT. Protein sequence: CASSPGLNQPQHF.

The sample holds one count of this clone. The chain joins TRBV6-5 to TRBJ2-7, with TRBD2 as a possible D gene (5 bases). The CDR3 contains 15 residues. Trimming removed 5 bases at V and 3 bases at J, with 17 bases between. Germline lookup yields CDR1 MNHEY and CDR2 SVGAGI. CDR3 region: CASSLRLEADYEQYF. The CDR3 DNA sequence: TGTGCCAGCAGTCTTCGTCTGGAGGCTGACTACGAGCAGTACTTC.

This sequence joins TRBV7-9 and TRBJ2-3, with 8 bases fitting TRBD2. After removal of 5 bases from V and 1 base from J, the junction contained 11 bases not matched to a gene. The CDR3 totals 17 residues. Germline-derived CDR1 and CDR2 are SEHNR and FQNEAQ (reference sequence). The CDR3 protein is CASSPGVTSVGTDTQYF. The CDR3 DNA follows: TGTGCCAGCAGCCCCGGAGTGACTAGCGTGGGCACAGATACGCAGTATTTT.

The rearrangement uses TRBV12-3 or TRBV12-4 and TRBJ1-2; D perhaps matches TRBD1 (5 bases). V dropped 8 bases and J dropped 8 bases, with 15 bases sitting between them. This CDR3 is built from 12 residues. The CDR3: CASGNWDRGYTF. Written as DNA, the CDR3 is TGTGCCAGCGGAAATTGGGACCGCGGCTACACCTTC.

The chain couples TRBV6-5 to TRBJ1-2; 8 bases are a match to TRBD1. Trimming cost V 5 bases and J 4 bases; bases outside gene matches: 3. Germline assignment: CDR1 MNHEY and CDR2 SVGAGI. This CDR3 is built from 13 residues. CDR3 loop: CASSQTGVYGYTF. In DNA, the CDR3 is TGTGCCAGCAGTCAGACAGGGGTCTATGGCTACACCTTC.

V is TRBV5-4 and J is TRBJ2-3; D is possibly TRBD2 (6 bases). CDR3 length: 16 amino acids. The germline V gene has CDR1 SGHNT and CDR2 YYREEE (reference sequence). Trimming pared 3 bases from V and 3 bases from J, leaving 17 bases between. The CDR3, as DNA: TGTGCCAGCAGCTCGGTACTAGGAGGGCTGACAGATACGCAGTATTTT. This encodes CASSSVLGGLTDTQYF.

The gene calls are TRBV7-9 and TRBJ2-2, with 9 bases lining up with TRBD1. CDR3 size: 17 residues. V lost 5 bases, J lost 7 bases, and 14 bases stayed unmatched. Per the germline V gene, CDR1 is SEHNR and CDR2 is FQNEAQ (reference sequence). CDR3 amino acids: CASSEPIQGALGGELFF. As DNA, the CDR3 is TGTGCCAGCAGCGAACCAATACAGGGGGCGCTTGGCGGGGAGCTGTTTTTT.

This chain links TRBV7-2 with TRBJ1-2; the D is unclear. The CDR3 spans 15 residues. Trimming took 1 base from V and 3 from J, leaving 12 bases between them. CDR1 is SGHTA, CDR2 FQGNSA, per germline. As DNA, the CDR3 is TGTGCCAGCAGCTTAGACTTATCGGGGTACTATGGCTACACCTTC. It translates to CASSLDLSGYYGYTF.

The CDR3 DNA sequence: TGTGCCTGGAAGGGTTCGGCAGGGCGCTCCTACGAGCAGTACTTC. Translating gives CAWKGSAGRSYEQYF. The rearrangement uses TRBV30 and TRBJ2-7; TRBD1 might be the D (5 bases). V shed 4 bases and J shed 0 bases, with 16 bases lying between them. CDR1 is GTSNPN, CDR2 SVGIG, per germline (reference sequence). The CDR3 has 15 residues.

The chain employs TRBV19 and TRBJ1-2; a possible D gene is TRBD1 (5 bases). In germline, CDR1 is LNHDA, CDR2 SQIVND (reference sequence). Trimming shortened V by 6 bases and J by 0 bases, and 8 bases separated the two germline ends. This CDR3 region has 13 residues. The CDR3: CASRLTANYGYTF. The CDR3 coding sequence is TGTGCCAGTAGATTGACAGCTAACTATGGCTACACCTTC.

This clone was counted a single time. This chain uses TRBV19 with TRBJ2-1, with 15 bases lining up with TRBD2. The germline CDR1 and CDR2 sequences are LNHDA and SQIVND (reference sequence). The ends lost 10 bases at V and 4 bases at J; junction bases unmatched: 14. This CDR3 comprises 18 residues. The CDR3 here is CATSKESGLAGGYNEQFF. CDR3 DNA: TGTGCCACCTCGAAAGAGTCCGGACTAGCGGGGGGGTACAATGAGCAGTTCTTC.

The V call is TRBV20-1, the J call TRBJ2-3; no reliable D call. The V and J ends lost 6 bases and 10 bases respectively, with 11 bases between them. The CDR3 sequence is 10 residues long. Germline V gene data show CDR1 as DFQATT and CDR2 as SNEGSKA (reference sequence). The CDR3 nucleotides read TGCAGTGCCTCGGAACCCTCGCAGTATTTT. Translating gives CSASEPSQYF.